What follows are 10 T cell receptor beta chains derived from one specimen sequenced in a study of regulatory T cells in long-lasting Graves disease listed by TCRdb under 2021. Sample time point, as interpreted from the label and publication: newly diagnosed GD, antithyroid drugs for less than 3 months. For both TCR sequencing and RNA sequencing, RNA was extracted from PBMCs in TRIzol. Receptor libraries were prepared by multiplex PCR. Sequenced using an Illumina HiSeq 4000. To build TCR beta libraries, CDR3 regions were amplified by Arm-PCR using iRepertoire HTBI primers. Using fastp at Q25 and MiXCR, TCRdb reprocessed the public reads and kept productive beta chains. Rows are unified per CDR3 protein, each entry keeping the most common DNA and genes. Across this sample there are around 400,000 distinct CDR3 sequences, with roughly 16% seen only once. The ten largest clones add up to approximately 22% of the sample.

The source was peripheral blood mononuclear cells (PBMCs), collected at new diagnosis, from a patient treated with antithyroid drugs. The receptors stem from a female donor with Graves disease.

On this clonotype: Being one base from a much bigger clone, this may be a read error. CDR3 region: CASSNGRIGEQYF. The CDR3 region has the DNA TGTGCCAGCAGCAACGGACGGATCGGGGAGCAGTACTTC. The chain uses TRBV7-9 and TRBJ2-7; D not certain. Deletions cut 5 bases from V and 7 bases from J, with 15 bases between. The germline V gene has CDR1 SEHNR and CDR2 FQNEAQ (reference sequence). This CDR3 comprises 13 residues.

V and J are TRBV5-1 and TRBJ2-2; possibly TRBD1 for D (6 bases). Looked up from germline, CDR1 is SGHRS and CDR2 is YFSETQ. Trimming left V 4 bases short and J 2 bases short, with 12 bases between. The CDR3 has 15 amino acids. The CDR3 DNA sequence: TGCGCCAGCAGCCCCCGGACAGACAACACCGGGGAGCTGTTTTTT. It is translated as CASSPRTDNTGELFF.

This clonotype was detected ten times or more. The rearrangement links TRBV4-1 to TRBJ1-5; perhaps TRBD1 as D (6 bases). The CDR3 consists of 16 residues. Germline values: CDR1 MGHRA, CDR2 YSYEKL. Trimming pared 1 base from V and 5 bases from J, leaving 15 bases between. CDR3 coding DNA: TGCGCCAGCAGCCAAGCGCAGGGGTCGTATCATCAGCCCCAGCATTTT. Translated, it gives CASSQAQGSYHQPQHF.

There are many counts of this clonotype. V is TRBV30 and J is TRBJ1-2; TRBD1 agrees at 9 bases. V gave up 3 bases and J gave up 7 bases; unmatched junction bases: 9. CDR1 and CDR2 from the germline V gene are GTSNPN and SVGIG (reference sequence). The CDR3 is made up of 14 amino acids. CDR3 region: CAWRATGGWIGYTF. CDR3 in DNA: TGTGCCTGGAGGGCGACAGGGGGTTGGATTGGCTACACCTTC. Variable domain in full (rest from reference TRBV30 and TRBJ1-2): SQTIHQWPATLVQPVGSPLSLECTVEGTSNPNLYWYRQAAGRGLQLLFYSVGIGQISSEVPQNLSASRPQDRQFILSSKKLLLSDSGFYLCAWRATGGWIGYTFGSGTRLTVV.

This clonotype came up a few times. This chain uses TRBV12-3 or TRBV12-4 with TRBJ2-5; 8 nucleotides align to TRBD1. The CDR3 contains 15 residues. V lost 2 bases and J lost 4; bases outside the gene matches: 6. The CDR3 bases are TGTGCCAGCAGTTTACGGGCAGGGGGCCGAGAGACCCAGTACTTC. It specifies CASSLRAGGRETQYF.

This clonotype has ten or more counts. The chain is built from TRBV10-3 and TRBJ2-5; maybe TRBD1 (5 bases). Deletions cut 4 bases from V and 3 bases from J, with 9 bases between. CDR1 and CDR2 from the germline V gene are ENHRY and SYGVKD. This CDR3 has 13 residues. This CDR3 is CAISGSREETQYF. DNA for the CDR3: TGTGCCATCAGTGGGAGCAGGGAAGAGACCCAGTACTTC.

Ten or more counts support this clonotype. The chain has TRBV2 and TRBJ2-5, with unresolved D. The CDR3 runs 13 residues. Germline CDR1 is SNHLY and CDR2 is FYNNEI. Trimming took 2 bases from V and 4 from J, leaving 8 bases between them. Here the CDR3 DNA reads TGTGCCAGCAGTGAATCAGTGTCAGAGACCCAGTACTTC. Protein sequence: CASSESVSETQYF.

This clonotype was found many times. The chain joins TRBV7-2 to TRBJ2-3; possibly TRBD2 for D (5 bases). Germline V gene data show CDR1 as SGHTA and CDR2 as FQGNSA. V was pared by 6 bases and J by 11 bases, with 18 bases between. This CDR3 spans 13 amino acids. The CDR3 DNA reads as TGTGCCAGCAGTTACGCAGTCGGGGATCTGCAGTATTTT. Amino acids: CASSYAVGDLQYF.

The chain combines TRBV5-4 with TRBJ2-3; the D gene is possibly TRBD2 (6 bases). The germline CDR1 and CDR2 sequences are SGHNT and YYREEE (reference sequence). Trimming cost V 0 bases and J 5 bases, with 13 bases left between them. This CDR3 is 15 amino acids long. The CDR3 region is CASSLELPREDTQYF. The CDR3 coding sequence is TGTGCCAGCAGCTTGGAGCTTCCGCGGGAAGATACGCAGTATTTT.

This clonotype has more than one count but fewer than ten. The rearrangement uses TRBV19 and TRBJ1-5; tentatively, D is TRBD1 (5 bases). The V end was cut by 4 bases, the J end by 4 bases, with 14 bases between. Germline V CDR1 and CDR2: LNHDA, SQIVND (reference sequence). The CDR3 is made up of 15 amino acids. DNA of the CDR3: TGTGCCAGTAGTAAGGGGCAGGAGGGGAATCAGCCCCAGCATTTT. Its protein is CASSKGQEGNQPQHF.